Below, 22 T cell receptor beta chains from the same sample are listed, as sequenced in a study of OX40 agonist ivuxolimab in advanced cancers. Here immunoSEQ multiplex PCR was the method, and the copy in TCRdb shows in-frame clones only, minus some. This table has more than 95,000 clones, around nine tenths appearing once. The sample was CD4+ or CD8+ T cells sorted from blood, taken in a trial of the OX40 agonist ivuxolimab. These receptors all come from an adult with an advanced solid tumor such as melanoma, head and neck, liver or kidney cancer.

The V gene is TRBV2, the J gene TRBJ2-5; no reliable D call. The V and J ends lost 2 bases and 5 bases respectively, with 12 bases between them. CDR1 is SNHLY and CDR2 is FYNNEI in the germline V gene. The CDR3 spans 14 residues. The CDR3 nucleotides are TGTGCCAGCAGTGAATTGACCCTTTGGGAGACCCAGTACTTC. Amino acids: CASSELTLWETQYF.

The chain combines TRBV7-2 with TRBJ2-1, with TRBD1 matching over 7 bases. The V gene's germline CDR1 is SGHTA and CDR2 FQGNSA. Trimming at V came to 5 bases and at J to 1 base, leaving 8 bases not matched to a gene. The CDR3 runs 16 residues. The CDR3 DNA is TGTGCCAGCAGCAAAAGACAGGGTATGTCCTACAATGAGCAGTTCTTC. Translating it yields CASSKRQGMSYNEQFF.

The chain employs TRBV4-1 and TRBJ1-2, with no clear D. Germline CDR1 and CDR2: MGHRA and YSYEKL. The CDR3 covers 14 residues. Trimming shortened V by 1 base and J by 3 bases, and 9 bases separated the two germline ends. In nucleotides, the CDR3 is TGCGCCAGCAGCCAAGGGGAGTTCGACTATGGCTACACCTTC. Translating it yields CASSQGEFDYGYTF.

This rearrangement joins TRBV19 to TRBJ2-5; 11 bases fit TRBD2. V was pared by 4 bases and J by 5 bases, with 6 bases of the junction left unmatched. This CDR3 is 15 amino acids long. CDR1 and CDR2 (germline): LNHDA, SQIVND (reference sequence). CDR3 coding DNA: TGTGCCAGTAGTAGAGGACTAGCGGGCGGTGAGACCCAGTACTTC. Its translation: CASSRGLAGGETQYF.

The chain joins TRBV28 to TRBJ2-7, with 7 bases lining up with TRBD1. V lost 3 bases, J lost 3 bases, and 5 bases stayed unmatched. Germline V gene sequence: CDR1 MDHEN, CDR2 SYDVKM. The CDR3 totals 14 residues. CDR3 sequence reads: CASSFADRSYEQYF. In DNA, the CDR3 is TGTGCCAGCAGTTTTGCGGACAGGAGCTACGAGCAGTACTTC.

The chain is built from TRBV6-5 and TRBJ2-2; possible D gene TRBD2, 6 bases. Germline V CDR1 and CDR2: MNHEY, SVGAGI. The V and J ends lost 6 bases and 2 bases respectively, with 10 bases between them. CDR3 length equals 14 residues. Here the CDR3 DNA reads TGTGCCAGCAGGACGGGAGTTAACACCGGGGAGCTGTTTTTT. As protein: CASRTGVNTGELFF.

The rearrangement joins TRBV9 to TRBJ2-7; D is possibly TRBD2 (6 bases). V gave up 0 bases and J gave up 7 bases, with 17 bases separating them. The CDR3 has 15 amino acids. Germline CDR1 is SGDLS and CDR2 is YYNGEE. The CDR3 region is CASSVATSGSGEQYF. As DNA, the CDR3 is TGTGCCAGCAGCGTAGCTACGTCGGGGAGCGGGGAGCAGTACTTC.

The CDR3 DNA is TGCGCCAGCAGCTCAGCTACAGATACGCAGTATTTT. Encoded protein: CASSSATDTQYF. V usage is TRBV5-1 and J usage is TRBJ2-3; D gene uncertain. The CDR3 extends over 12 amino acids. V shed 3 bases and J shed 3 bases, with 5 bases lying between them. From germline, CDR1 is SGHRS and CDR2 YFSETQ.

This sequence joins TRBV6-5 and TRBJ1-5; D unresolved. The V gene's germline CDR1 is MNHEY and CDR2 SVGAGI. Trimming stripped 3 bases from V and 5 bases from J, with 8 bases between. The CDR3 contains 13 residues. Here the CDR3 DNA reads TGTGCCAGCAGTTATACACAAGATCAGCCCCAGCATTTT. This sequence encodes CASSYTQDQPQHF.

V and J are TRBV28 and TRBJ1-5; the match to TRBD1 covers 10 bases. Germline-derived CDR1 and CDR2 are MDHEN and SYDVKM. Trimming removed 10 bases from V and 5 bases from J; junction bases left unmatched: 14. This CDR3 has 16 residues. The DNA for the CDR3 is TGTGCCACCCAAGACGAGCGGGACAGGGGATATCAGCCCCAGCATTTT. It translates to CATQDERDRGYQPQHF.

This rearrangement joins TRBV2 to TRBJ2-3; D uncertain. The germline V gene has CDR1 SNHLY and CDR2 FYNNEI. The V gene lost 7 bases and the J gene lost 2 bases, with 13 bases spanning the gap. The CDR3 covers 14 residues. The CDR3 loop reads CASTAQVVTDTQYF. CDR3 nucleotide sequence: TGTGCCAGCACCGCTCAGGTCGTCACAGATACGCAGTATTTT.

The chain recombines TRBV19 with TRBJ2-1, with 9 bases matching TRBD2. CDR1 and CDR2 (germline): LNHDA, SQIVND (reference sequence). The V and J ends lost 5 bases and 8 bases, in that order; junction bases with no gene match: 10. This CDR3 has 15 residues. CDR3 DNA sequence: TGTGCCAGTAGTGTTCTAGCGGGATATCCCCATGAGCAGTTCTTC. It codes for CASSVLAGYPHEQFF.

The chain recombines TRBV2 with TRBJ1-6, with D unresolved. CDR3 length: 15 residues. Germline CDR1 reads SNHLY; CDR2 reads FYNNEI. The ends were cut back, 3 bases at V and 7 bases at J, with 13 bases in the middle. This CDR3 reads CASSDLGLTNSPLHF. The CDR3 nucleotides are TGTGCCAGCAGTGATCTTGGGTTGACGAATTCACCCCTCCACTTT. The full variable domain, in which reference TRBV2 and TRBJ1-6 provide the parts outside the CDR3, is EPEVTQTPSHQVTQMGQEVILRCVPISNHLYFYWYRQILGQKVEFLVSFYNNEISEKSEIFDDQFSVERPDGSNFTLKIRSTKLEDSAMYFCASSDLGLTNSPLHFGNGTRLTVT.

The chain employs TRBV7-9 and TRBJ1-4; the D gene is possibly TRBD1 (6 bases). Germline assignment: CDR1 SEHNR and CDR2 FQNEAQ (reference sequence). The length of the CDR3 is 15 residues. V lost 1 base and J 4 bases, leaving 10 bases between the germline ends. CDR3 in DNA: TGTGCCAGCAGCTTAGGGGACACTCTTAATGAAAAACTGTTTTTT. This sequence encodes CASSLGDTLNEKLFF. Filled out from reference TRBV7-9 and TRBJ1-4, the complete variable domain reads DTGVSQNPRHKITKRGQNVTFRCDPISEHNRLYWYRQTLGQGPEFLTYFQNEAQLEKSRLLSDRFSAERPKGSFSTLEIQRTEQGDSAMYLCASSLGDTLNEKLFFGSGTQLSVL.

The chain employs TRBV29-1 and TRBJ2-5; no clear D gene. Looked up from germline, CDR1 is SQVTM and CDR2 is ANQGSEA. V dropped 3 bases and J dropped 4 bases, with 12 bases sitting between them. The CDR3 is 13 residues long. The CDR3 DNA follows: TGCAGCGTTGAGTCGAGTAGAGGAGAGACCCAGTACTTC. Translated: CSVESSRGETQYF.

The chain joins TRBV6-6 to TRBJ2-3; unclear D gene. The V end was cut by 0 bases, the J end by 2 bases, with 9 bases between. CDR3 length: 15 residues. Germline V CDR1 and CDR2: MNHNY, SVGAGI (reference sequence). This CDR3 reads CASSYSGSYTDTQYF. The CDR3 DNA reads as TGTGCCAGCAGTTACTCTGGCAGCTACACAGATACGCAGTATTTT.

The rearrangement joins TRBV18 to TRBJ2-5, with 7 bases fitting TRBD2. The CDR3 has 14 amino acids. CDR1 is KGHSH and CDR2 is LQKENI in the germline V gene. Unmatched junction bases numbered 4, after V lost 5 bases and J lost 1 base. CDR3 amino acids: CASSSLATQETQYF. The CDR3 DNA sequence: TGTGCCAGCTCATCACTAGCGACCCAAGAGACCCAGTACTTC.

The rearrangement joins TRBV5-1 to TRBJ2-7, with D tentatively TRBD1 or TRBD2 (6 bases each). In germline, CDR1 is SGHRS, CDR2 YFSETQ. The CDR3 sequence is 16 residues long. Trimming took off 0 bases at V and 6 bases at J, with 19 bases between the two ends. CDR3 residues: CASSLAPGAKGSEQYF. The CDR3 DNA is TGCGCCAGCAGCTTGGCCCCGGGGGCTAAGGGCTCCGAGCAGTACTTC. Based on the CDR3 plus reference TRBV5-1 and TRBJ2-7, the full variable domain is KAGVTQTPRYLIKTRGQQVTLSCSPISGHRSVSWYQQTPGQGLQFLFEYFSETQRNKGNFPGRFSGRQFSNSRSEMNVSTLELGDSALYLCASSLAPGAKGSEQYFGPGTRLTVT.

V and J are TRBV6-5 and TRBJ2-7; TRBD1 might be the D (6 bases). Germline V gene sequence: CDR1 MNHEY, CDR2 SVGAGI. Trimming took 6 bases from V and 3 from J, leaving 12 bases between them. The CDR3 extends over 13 amino acids. CDR3 amino acids: CASSRTENYEQYF. CDR3 nucleotides: TGTGCCAGCAGCCGGACAGAAAACTACGAGCAGTACTTC.

The CDR3 nucleotides are TGTGCCAGCAGTGACGACAGTTTAGGCTATGGCTACACCTTC. It is translated as CASSDDSLGYGYTF. The V and J genes are TRBV6-1 and TRBJ1-2, with D possibly matching TRBD1 (5 bases). This CDR3 contains 14 residues. Trimming removed 3 bases from V and 4 bases from J, with 12 bases in between. Germline-derived CDR1 and CDR2 are MNHNS and SASEGT.

The chain combines TRBV6-1 with TRBJ2-3; D call uncertain. Germline V lookup: CDR1 MNHNS, CDR2 SASEGT. CDR3 length equals 14 residues. Trimming left V 2 bases short and J 8 bases short, with 14 bases between. CDR3 nucleotide sequence: TGTGCCAGCAGTGAACGGCTAGAGGCGCCTACGCAGTATTTT. Protein product: CASSERLEAPTQYF.

The chain employs TRBV29-1 and TRBJ1-5; TRBD1 is a possible D gene (5 bases). This CDR3 is 16 amino acids long. CDR1 and CDR2 from the germline V gene are SQVTM and ANQGSEA. Trimming left V 0 bases short and J 6 bases short, with 18 bases between. This CDR3 is CSVEDRGTPDGQPQHF. CDR3 sequence (DNA): TGCAGCGTTGAAGATCGGGGGACCCCCGACGGTCAGCCCCAGCATTTT.